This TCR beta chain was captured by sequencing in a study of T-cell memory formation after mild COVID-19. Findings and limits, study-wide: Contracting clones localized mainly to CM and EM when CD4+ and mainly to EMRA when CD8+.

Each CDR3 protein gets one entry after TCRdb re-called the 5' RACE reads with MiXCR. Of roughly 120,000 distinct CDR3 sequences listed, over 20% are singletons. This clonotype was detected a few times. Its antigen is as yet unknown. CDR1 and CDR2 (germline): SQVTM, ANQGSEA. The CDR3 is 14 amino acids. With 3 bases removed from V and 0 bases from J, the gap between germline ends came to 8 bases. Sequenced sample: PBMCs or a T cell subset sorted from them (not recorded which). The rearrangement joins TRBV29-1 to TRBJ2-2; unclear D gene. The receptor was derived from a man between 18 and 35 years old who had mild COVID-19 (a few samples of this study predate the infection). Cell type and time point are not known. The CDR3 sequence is CSVDGQTNTGELFF. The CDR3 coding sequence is TGCAGCGTTGATGGGCAGACGAACACCGGGGAGCTGTTTTTT.